A single sample is the source of the 10 T cell receptor beta chains below, sequenced in a study of T-cell reconstitution after alpha-beta-depleted transplantation in children. Unique molecular identifiers were incorporated during preparation of the TCRbeta library. TCRdb called the PCR reads again in MiXCR, with one record for every CDR3 protein. The sample contains 200,000 to 300,000 distinct CDR3 sequences, about 26% of which appear only once. The starting material was PBMCs, obtained before TCRalphabeta/CD19-depleted stem cell transplant. The receptors come from a girl aged 2-10 years with Fanconi anemia, due to receive a stem cell transplant.

This chain links TRBV20-1 with TRBJ2-3; TRBD2 agrees at 9 bases. The CDR3 covers 16 residues. The junction had 12 bases not matched to a gene; V was cut back by 1 base and J by 7 bases. The germline V gene encodes CDR1 DFQATT and CDR2 SNEGSKA (reference sequence). CDR3: CSARAPRAGGPNTQYF. DNA of the CDR3: TGCAGTGCTAGAGCACCTCGTGCGGGAGGGCCTAATACGCAGTATTTT.

The sample holds a few counts of this clonotype. The V gene is TRBV10-3, the J gene TRBJ1-2; D gene ambiguous. The germline V and J ends were trimmed by 3 bases and 4 bases, with 12 bases remaining between them. The CDR3 loop spans 14 amino acids. Germline V CDR1 and CDR2: ENHRY, SYGVKD. DNA for the CDR3: TGTGCCATCAGTGACCGGGATCACGGCTATGGCTACACCTTC. Translation gives CAISDRDHGYGYTF.

This clonotype has a count of ten or more. The chain recombines TRBV7-6 with TRBJ2-1; D is unclear. V shed 3 bases and J shed 7 bases, with 13 bases lying between them. This CDR3 is built from 14 residues. Looked up from germline, CDR1 is SGHVS and CDR2 is FNYEAQ. The CDR3 nucleotides read TGTGCCAGCAGCTTGCCGAGAGTTTGGAATGAGCAGTTCTTC. As protein: CASSLPRVWNEQFF.

The V gene is TRBV12-3 or TRBV12-4, the J gene TRBJ1-2, with a possible D match to TRBD1 (6 bases). The CDR3 length is 14 residues. V gave up 5 bases and J gave up 4 bases, with 14 bases separating them. This chain's CDR3 is CASSPFRTAYGYTF. As DNA, the CDR3 is TGTGCCAGCAGTCCTTTCCGGACAGCCTATGGCTACACCTTC.

This clonotype was found a few times. The chain joins TRBV6-1 to TRBJ1-5; unclear D gene. CDR3 length equals 12 residues. Germline loops: CDR1 MNHNS, CDR2 SASEGT. V was shortened by 3 bases and J by 2 bases, with 2 bases between the two germline ends. CDR3 DNA sequence: TGTGCCAGCAGTGAGGGCAATCAGCCCCAGCATTTT. It translates to CASSEGNQPQHF.

In this sample, this clonotype turned up a few times. V and J are TRBV5-6 and TRBJ2-3, with a tentative D call TRBD2 (5 bases). This CDR3 is 15 amino acids long. Per the germline V gene, CDR1 is SGHDT and CDR2 is YYEEEE. V was clipped by 0 bases and J by 4 bases, with 12 bases between them. CDR3 coding DNA: TGTGCCAGCAGCTTGGATGACGGGGAGCCAGATACGCAGTATTTT. Amino acid sequence: CASSLDDGEPDTQYF.

The V and J genes are TRBV29-1 and TRBJ2-3; 8 bases fit TRBD2. Germline trimming cut 6 bases from V and 0 bases from J; bases unmatched to any gene: 8. The CDR3 loop spans 15 amino acids. CDR1 SQVTM and CDR2 ANQGSEA come from the germline V gene. The CDR3 DNA sequence: TGCAGCGTCCAACTAGCGGAGGCTAGCACAGATACGCAGTATTTT. Amino acid sequence: CSVQLAEASTDTQYF.

The sample holds a few counts of this clonotype. The gene calls are TRBV7-3 and TRBJ2-1, with 8 bases that match TRBD2. With 2 bases clipped from V and 7 bases from J, the junction kept 13 bases outside the gene matches. Germline V lookup: CDR1 SGHTA, CDR2 FQGTGA. The CDR3 extends over 17 amino acids. DNA of the CDR3: TGTGCCAGCAGCTTATCTCGGCTAGCGGGCCCCGGGAATGAGCAGTTCTTC. It translates to CASSLSRLAGPGNEQFF.

This clonotype has only a few counts. The rearrangement links TRBV28 to TRBJ2-5; 8 positions agree with TRBD2. V was pared by 2 bases and J by 3 bases, with 5 bases of the junction left unmatched. Germline V CDR1 and CDR2: MDHEN, SYDVKM. CDR3 length equals 15 residues. The DNA of the CDR3 is TGTGCCAGCAGTTTAATGGGAGCGGGAGAAGAGACCCAGTACTTC. Its protein is CASSLMGAGEETQYF.

This clonotype came up many times. The gene calls are TRBV20-1 and TRBJ2-3; possible D gene TRBD2, 5 bases. CDR3 length: 13 amino acids. The V and J ends lost 5 bases and 5 bases respectively, with 14 bases between them. Germline assignment: CDR1 DFQATT and CDR2 SNEGSKA (reference sequence). In DNA, the CDR3 is TGCAGTGCTCTTTGGACGGGAAAAGATACGCAGTATTTT. Protein sequence: CSALWTGKDTQYF.